This is a list of T cell receptor beta chains from one sample in a study of cytomegalovirus exposure and HLA in healthy donors. Sequencing used immunoSEQ multiplex PCR; TCRdb keeps in-frame clones, though not all of them. Of approximately 100,000 clones in the sample, 60% to 85% were seen once. Sequences were obtained from PBMCs. Receptor source: a female donor in good health and CMV-seronegative. The CDR3 runs from the conserved cysteine through the conserved F or W. Fields, in order: V gene, D gene, J gene, clone size, CDR3 DNA, CDR3 protein. A D gene is named only where the DNA matches it firmly. Clone size is not always given. Where it is, it says once, few, many or a class for expanded clones.

v_gene: TRBV5-1
d_gene: -
j_gene: TRBJ2-2
abundance: -
CDR3nt: TGCGCCAGCAGCTTGTCGGGGTCCTCGGGGACCGGGGAGCTGTTTTTT
CDR3aa: CASSLSGSSGTGELFF

v_gene: TRBV6-1
d_gene: -
j_gene: TRBJ2-5
abundance: -
CDR3nt: TGTGCCAGCAGTCAACGGAGTTGGGAGACCCAGTACTTC
CDR3aa: CASSQRSWETQYF

v_gene: TRBV6-1
d_gene: -
j_gene: TRBJ1-2
abundance: -
CDR3nt: TGTGCCAGCAGTGACTCTCCGACAGCTAACTATGGCTACACCTTC
CDR3aa: CASSDSPTANYGYTF

v_gene: TRBV6-1
d_gene: -
j_gene: TRBJ1-2
abundance: once
CDR3nt: TGTGCCAGCAGTGCCAAGGGAAGGGGGACATATGGCTACACCTTC
CDR3aa: CASSAKGRGTYGYTF

v_gene: TRBV5-8
d_gene: TRBD1
j_gene: TRBJ1-4
abundance: few
CDR3nt: TGTGCCAGCAGCTGGGACAGTTCGGGGGTAACTAATGAAAAACTGTTTTTT
CDR3aa: CASSWDSSGVTNEKLFF

v_gene: TRBV27
d_gene: TRBD2
j_gene: TRBJ2-7
abundance: -
CDR3nt: TGTGCCAGCGGCGGGGGGGCCTACGAGCAGTACTTC
CDR3aa: CASGGGAYEQYF

v_gene: TRBV6-6
d_gene: TRBD2
j_gene: TRBJ2-7
abundance: -
CDR3nt: TGTGCCAGCAGCCCTGGGACTAGGCAAGACGAGCAGTACTTC
CDR3aa: CASSPGTRQDEQYF

v_gene: TRBV7-2
d_gene: TRBD1
j_gene: TRBJ1-6
abundance: -
CDR3nt: TGTGCCAGCAGCTTAGCGCCGGACAGGGCTTCACCCCTCCACTTT
CDR3aa: CASSLAPDRASPLHF

v_gene: TRBV2
d_gene: -
j_gene: TRBJ2-7
abundance: -
CDR3nt: TGTGCCAGCAGTTTACAGGCTTTCTACGAGCAGTACTTC
CDR3aa: CASSLQAFYEQYF

v_gene: TRBV7-8
d_gene: TRBD1
j_gene: TRBJ1-1
abundance: -
CDR3nt: TGTGCCAGCAGCACCCGACAGGGTCTAGGCGGGAACACTGAAGCTTTCTTT
CDR3aa: CASSTRQGLGGNTEAFF

v_gene: TRBV7-9
d_gene: TRBD1
j_gene: TRBJ1-4
abundance: -
CDR3nt: TGTGCCAGCAGCTGGGACAGAGAAGAAAAACTGTTTTTT
CDR3aa: CASSWDREEKLFF

v_gene: TRBV30
d_gene: TRBD2
j_gene: TRBJ2-1
abundance: -
CDR3nt: TGTGCCTGGAGTGTGAGCGGGGGGGCCTACAATGAGCAGTTCTTC
CDR3aa: CAWSVSGGAYNEQFF

v_gene: TRBV9
d_gene: TRBD1
j_gene: TRBJ2-4
abundance: -
CDR3nt: TGTGCCAGCAGCAAAGGACAGGGGGGGAACATTCAGTACTTC
CDR3aa: CASSKGQGGNIQYF

v_gene: TRBV5-6
d_gene: TRBD1
j_gene: TRBJ1-4
abundance: few
CDR3nt: TGTGCCAGCAGCTCTCCGGGACAGGGGGCCGGAGGTGAAAAACTGTTTTTT
CDR3aa: CASSSPGQGAGGEKLFF

v_gene: TRBV27
d_gene: TRBD1
j_gene: TRBJ1-4
abundance: -
CDR3nt: TGTGCCAGCAGTCAGACAGGGGGCCGAGAAAAACTGTTTTTT
CDR3aa: CASSQTGGREKLFF

v_gene: TRBV5-1
d_gene: TRBD2
j_gene: TRBJ2-3
abundance: once
CDR3nt: TGCGCCAGCAGCAGGGGGACTAGCGGGATCACAGATACGCAGTATTTT
CDR3aa: CASSRGTSGITDTQYF

v_gene: TRBV2
d_gene: -
j_gene: TRBJ2-1
abundance: -
CDR3nt: TGTGCCAGCACGTCAGCGGGTACTCACAATGAGCAGTTCTTC
CDR3aa: CASTSAGTHNEQFF

v_gene: TRBV29-1
d_gene: TRBD1
j_gene: TRBJ2-7
abundance: -
CDR3nt: TGCAGCGTTGAAATAGGGGACAGGGGGCCCTACGAGCAGTACTTC
CDR3aa: CSVEIGDRGPYEQYF

v_gene: TRBV10-3
d_gene: -
j_gene: TRBJ1-5
abundance: -
CDR3nt: TGTGCCATCAGTGAGACTGGACTCTATAGCAATCAGCCCCAGCATTTT
CDR3aa: CAISETGLYSNQPQHF

v_gene: TRBV9
d_gene: TRBD2
j_gene: TRBJ2-5
abundance: -
CDR3nt: TGTGCCAGCAGCGTAGGTAGCGGGGGGCCCCAGACCCAGTACTTC
CDR3aa: CASSVGSGGPQTQYF

v_gene: TRBV6-1
d_gene: TRBD1
j_gene: TRBJ1-1
abundance: -
CDR3nt: TGTGCCAGCAATCCTAGGGGGCAGAATGAAGCTTTCTTT
CDR3aa: CASNPRGQNEAFF

v_gene: TRBV14
d_gene: TRBD2
j_gene: TRBJ2-5
abundance: -
CDR3nt: TGTGCCAGCAGCCAATTAGCGGGGGGGCCAGAGACCCAGTACTTC
CDR3aa: CASSQLAGGPETQYF

v_gene: TRBV18
d_gene: -
j_gene: TRBJ1-2
abundance: -
CDR3nt: TGTGCCAGCTCATCGGAAACACAGTATGGCTACACCTTC
CDR3aa: CASSSETQYGYTF

v_gene: TRBV15
d_gene: TRBD2
j_gene: TRBJ2-7
abundance: -
CDR3nt: TGTGCCACCAGCAGACATAGCGGGGCTACCTACGAGCAGTACTTC
CDR3aa: CATSRHSGATYEQYF

v_gene: TRBV19
d_gene: TRBD2
j_gene: TRBJ2-3
abundance: -
CDR3nt: TGTGCGGCGGGAGGGCTCCTTGTGAATACGCAGTATTTT
CDR3aa: CAAGGLLVNTQYF

v_gene: TRBV5-1
d_gene: TRBD2
j_gene: TRBJ2-7
abundance: -
CDR3nt: TGCGCCAGCAGCGAAGCGGGGGCCACCCAGTACTTC
CDR3aa: CASSEAGATQYF

v_gene: TRBV18
d_gene: -
j_gene: TRBJ2-1
abundance: -
CDR3nt: TGTGCCAGCTCACCAGGCCCAGGCAATGAGCAGTTCTTC
CDR3aa: CASSPGPGNEQFF

v_gene: TRBV5-6
d_gene: TRBD2
j_gene: TRBJ2-3
abundance: -
CDR3nt: TGTGCCAGCAGCTTGGGTCCCCGAGGACTAGCGGTGAGCACAGATACGCAGTATTTT
CDR3aa: CASSLGPRGLAVSTDTQYF

v_gene: TRBV19
d_gene: TRBD2
j_gene: TRBJ2-3
abundance: -
CDR3nt: TGTGCCAGTAGTATCGGCGGGGGGGCAGCAGATACGCAGTATTTT
CDR3aa: CASSIGGGAADTQYF

v_gene: TRBV7-9
d_gene: -
j_gene: TRBJ2-6
abundance: few
CDR3nt: TGTGCCAGCAGCCGCTCGGGATTCAAGGGGGCCAACGTCCTGACTTTC
CDR3aa: CASSRSGFKGANVLTF

v_gene: TRBV9
d_gene: -
j_gene: TRBJ1-2
abundance: -
CDR3nt: TGTGCCAGCAGCGGAAGAACGAAGGGGTCACCTTCCTTTAACTATGGCTACACCTTC
CDR3aa: CASSGRTKGSPSFNYGYTF

v_gene: TRBV18
d_gene: -
j_gene: TRBJ1-2
abundance: -
CDR3nt: TGTGCCAGCTCCAACAGGGTCGGGGCTAACTATGGCTACACCTTC
CDR3aa: CASSNRVGANYGYTF

v_gene: TRBV11-2
d_gene: -
j_gene: TRBJ2-5
abundance: -
CDR3nt: TGTGCCAGCAGCCCACGGACGGGAGTTGGGGCCCAGTACTTC
CDR3aa: CASSPRTGVGAQYF

v_gene: TRBV30
d_gene: -
j_gene: TRBJ1-2
abundance: -
CDR3nt: TGTGCCTGCCTTGTACTTGGCTACACCTTC
CDR3aa: CACLVLGYTF

v_gene: TRBV19
d_gene: TRBD1
j_gene: TRBJ1-1
abundance: few
CDR3nt: TGTGCCAGTAGTAAGAGGACCGGGACAGGGTCGTCTGAAGCTTTCTTT
CDR3aa: CASSKRTGTGSSEAFF

v_gene: TRBV6-1
d_gene: -
j_gene: TRBJ2-7
abundance: -
CDR3nt: TGTGCCAGCAGTGAATGGTCAGGGGGGCCCTACGAGCAGTACTTC
CDR3aa: CASSEWSGGPYEQYF

v_gene: TRBV4-1
d_gene: -
j_gene: TRBJ2-7
abundance: -
CDR3nt: TGCGCCAGCAGCCAAGACTGGCCAGGGGCATCGTACGAGCAGTACTTC
CDR3aa: CASSQDWPGASYEQYF

v_gene: TRBV5-4
d_gene: TRBD2
j_gene: TRBJ2-1
abundance: few
CDR3nt: TGTGCCAGCAGCTCTAATGGACTAGCGGGGGGCTACAATGAGCAGTTCTTC
CDR3aa: CASSSNGLAGGYNEQFF

v_gene: TRBV5-6
d_gene: -
j_gene: TRBJ1-1
abundance: -
CDR3nt: TGTGCCAGCAGCCGGGGGGTTGAAGCTTTCTTT
CDR3aa: CASSRGVEAFF

v_gene: TRBV11-2
d_gene: TRBD2
j_gene: TRBJ2-3
abundance: -
CDR3nt: TGTGCCAGCAGCTTGTTAGGCGGGGGGGGCACAGATACGCAGTATTTT
CDR3aa: CASSLLGGGGTDTQYF

v_gene: TRBV4-1
d_gene: -
j_gene: TRBJ2-7
abundance: few
CDR3nt: TGCGCCAGCAGCCAAATGGGGGACAAGACCTACGAGCAGTACTTC
CDR3aa: CASSQMGDKTYEQYF

v_gene: TRBV12-5
d_gene: TRBD2
j_gene: TRBJ2-2
abundance: -
CDR3nt: TGTGCTAGTGGGCCTAGCGGTGCGAACACCGGGGAGCTGTTTTTT
CDR3aa: CASGPSGANTGELFF

v_gene: TRBV7-6
d_gene: TRBD1
j_gene: TRBJ2-2
abundance: -
CDR3nt: TGTGCCAGCAGCTGGAAGACAGGGGGCGCGTCCGGGGAGCTGTTTTTT
CDR3aa: CASSWKTGGASGELFF

v_gene: TRBV7-9
d_gene: -
j_gene: TRBJ2-2
abundance: -
CDR3nt: TGTGCCAGCCACCCGGGAGCGACCACCTCCAGGGAGCTGTTTTTT
CDR3aa: CASHPGATTSRELFF

v_gene: TRBV6-5
d_gene: TRBD2
j_gene: TRBJ2-3
abundance: once
CDR3nt: TGTGCCAGCAGTCTTAGCGGGGGCGTGACAGATACGCAGTATTTT
CDR3aa: CASSLSGGVTDTQYF

v_gene: TRBV2
d_gene: TRBD1
j_gene: TRBJ1-2
abundance: -
CDR3nt: TGTGCCAGCAGTGAAGCTGGGACAGGGGTCTATGGCTACACCTTC
CDR3aa: CASSEAGTGVYGYTF

v_gene: TRBV5-1
d_gene: -
j_gene: TRBJ1-1
abundance: -
CDR3nt: TGCGCCAGCAGCTTGGGGGCGACGGTCAACACTGAAGCTTTCTTT
CDR3aa: CASSLGATVNTEAFF

v_gene: TRBV6-4
d_gene: TRBD1
j_gene: TRBJ2-7
abundance: -
CDR3nt: TGTGCCAGCAGTGACCAACAGGGGGCCGAGCAGTACTTC
CDR3aa: CASSDQQGAEQYF

v_gene: TRBV6-4
d_gene: -
j_gene: TRBJ1-1
abundance: medium-sized
CDR3nt: TGTGCCAGCAGTGGAGGGGAGGAGAGCACTGAAGCTTTCTTT
CDR3aa: CASSGGEESTEAFF

v_gene: TRBV2
d_gene: -
j_gene: TRBJ2-3
abundance: -
CDR3nt: TGTGCCAGCAGTGACGGGGGGCTGGCGGCCGATACGCAGTATTTT
CDR3aa: CASSDGGLAADTQYF

v_gene: TRBV5-5
d_gene: TRBD2
j_gene: TRBJ2-1
abundance: -
CDR3nt: TGTGCCAGCAGCTTGGGGGGACTAGCCTACAATGAGCAGTTCTTC
CDR3aa: CASSLGGLAYNEQFF

v_gene: TRBV7-2
d_gene: -
j_gene: TRBJ2-2
abundance: -
CDR3nt: TGTGCCAGCAGCACGGTGGCGGCGACCGGGGAGCTGTTTTTT
CDR3aa: CASSTVAATGELFF

v_gene: TRBV28
d_gene: TRBD1
j_gene: TRBJ2-1
abundance: -
CDR3nt: TGTGCCAGCACCCCCGCCGGGACAGGGGACAATGAGCAGTTCTTC
CDR3aa: CASTPAGTGDNEQFF

v_gene: TRBV6-1
d_gene: -
j_gene: TRBJ1-1
abundance: -
CDR3nt: TGTGCCAGCTCGGGAGAAGCTTTCTTT
CDR3aa: CASSGEAFF